The source of this TCR beta chain is a study of cytomegalovirus exposure and HLA in healthy donors. Each donor's status was that of a healthy bone marrow donor. This clone was observed a few times. The target antigen is unknown. PCR employed 60 Vbeta and 13 Jbeta primers. Some clones are missing from TCRdb's copy, which holds only in-frame ones; the method was immunoSEQ multiplex PCR. Found here are about 160,000 clones, almost 85% of them singletons; the top ten hold less than 0.4%. Germline V gene lookup returns CDR1 LNHDA and CDR2 SQIVND (reference sequence). CDR3 length: 14 amino acids. The V end lost 5 bases, the J end lost 3 bases, and 11 bases lay between the germline ends. Regarding the study as a whole: A list of 164 TCR beta chains associated with cytomegalovirus was given. Available immune exposure information was restricted to CMV serostatus only. In a later analysis, TCR beta V- and J-gene trimming showed a link to a missense DCLRE1C variant.

This receptor was taken from a boy aged 2 to 9 in good health and CMV-seronegative. The chain joins TRBV19 to TRBJ2-1; D gene uncertain. The sequencing input was PBMCs. For the CDR3, the DNA is TGTGCCAGTAGTCCCGCCGGGTTCTACAATGAGCAGTTCTTC. It specifies CASSPAGFYNEQFF.